The entry that follows covers one T cell receptor (beta chain) sequence. Its specificity is not known. Clones were sequenced by immunoSEQ multiplex PCR, and TCRdb holds only the in-frame ones, with some missing. The table records approximately 83,000 clones, approximately 90% of them present only once. CDR3 size: 14 residues. Germline V gene sequence: CDR1 LNHDA, CDR2 SQIVND (reference sequence). The V segment lost 2 bases and the J segment 6 bases; nucleotides outside the gene matches: 5. The data were obtained in a study of T cells in localized non-small cell lung cancer. Findings and limits, study-wide: Tumor showed lower T cell clonality than uninvolved adjacent lung, where it was highest. Longer overall survival accompanied higher blood T cell density.

The receptor's source is a woman aged 35 to 70 with stage II squamous cell lung carcinoma. Specimen: PBMCs, collected before any cancer treatment. The V and J genes are TRBV19 and TRBJ2-7; 9 bases are shared with TRBD1. The CDR3 bases are TGTGCCAGTAGTATAACGGGACAGGGTTCCGAGCAGTACTTC. Its translation: CASSITGQGSEQYF.